This TCR beta chain comes out of a study of T cell repertoires in cytomegalovirus infection. Study information: Indicated by public TCR beta signatures were CMV infection and matching HLA type.

Trimming pared 3 bases from V and 1 base from J, leaving 12 bases between. Germline V gives CDR1 SGHTA, CDR2 FQGNSA. This CDR3 is built from 15 residues. TCRdb ran MiXCR on the reads and lists one entry per CDR3 protein. The table shows 200,000 to 300,000 distinct CDR3 sequences, with 12% occurring only once. Study-wide results and caveats: Within the response measured ex vivo, HLA-C-restricted CMV-specific TCR beta clonotypes were dominant.

The sample holds many counts of this clonotype. Its antigen remains unidentified. The sequence was obtained from a human donor in good health (CMV status not recorded). Some clones in this sample may be carry-over from other donors' samples. What was sequenced was PBMCs. This rearrangement joins TRBV7-2 to TRBJ1-1; D perhaps matches TRBD1 (5 bases). For the CDR3, the DNA is TGTGCCAGCAGCTTGCCCGGGACGACGAACACTGAAGCTTTCTTT. Its protein is CASSLPGTTNTEAFF.